This T cell receptor (beta chain) appears in the sequencing data of a study of blood T cell repertoires in COVID-19. Across the whole study: T cells, B-cell-depleted T cells, or PBMCs supplied cDNA or gDNA.

Profiled with immunoSEQ multiplex PCR; TCRdb holds only in-frame clones, not every one. The data contain 65,000 to 80,000 clones, roughly four fifths of them seen just once; the ten biggest clones take up over 8.5%. The germline CDR1 and CDR2 sequences are SQVTM and ANQGSEA. V shed 4 bases and J shed 0 bases, with 9 bases lying between them. CDR3 length: 13 residues. The genes are TRBV29-1 and TRBJ1-2; a weak D match, TRBD1 (5 bases). This TCR derives from a man in his fifties or sixties with acute or convalescent COVID-19. Sequenced material: peripheral blood. The CDR3 protein is CSVARGSNYGYTF. CDR3 nucleotides: TGCAGCGTTGCTAGGGGATCTAACTATGGCTACACCTTC.